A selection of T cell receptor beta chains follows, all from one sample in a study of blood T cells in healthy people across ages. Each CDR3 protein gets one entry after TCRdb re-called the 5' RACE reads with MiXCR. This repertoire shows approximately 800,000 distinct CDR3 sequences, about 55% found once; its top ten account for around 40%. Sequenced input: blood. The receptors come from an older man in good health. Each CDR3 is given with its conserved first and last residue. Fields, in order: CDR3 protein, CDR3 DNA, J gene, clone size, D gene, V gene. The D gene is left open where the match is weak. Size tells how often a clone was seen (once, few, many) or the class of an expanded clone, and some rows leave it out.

CDR3aa: CASSYSGGAGTEAFF
CDR3nt: TGTGCCAGCAGTTACTCAGGGGGGGCGGGTACTGAAGCTTTCTTT
j_gene: TRBJ1-1
abundance: -
d_gene: -
v_gene: TRBV6-5

CDR3aa: CASSNPGQSHYEQYF
CDR3nt: TGTGCCAGCAGCAACCCGGGACAGAGCCATTACGAGCAGTACTTC
j_gene: TRBJ2-7
abundance: -
d_gene: TRBD1
v_gene: TRBV6-5

CDR3aa: CASRTGGGTGELFF
CDR3nt: TGTGCCAGCAGAACGGGCGGGGGAACCGGGGAGCTGTTTTTT
j_gene: TRBJ2-2
abundance: -
d_gene: TRBD2
v_gene: TRBV2

CDR3aa: CASSLGQGGNEQFF
CDR3nt: TGTGCCAGCAGTTTGGGACAGGGGGGCAATGAGCAGTTCTTC
j_gene: TRBJ2-1
abundance: few
d_gene: TRBD1
v_gene: TRBV12-3/TRBV12-4

CDR3aa: CASSESGRGGDTQYF
CDR3nt: TGTGCCAGCAGTGAGTCGGGGCGCGGAGGAGATACGCAGTATTTT
j_gene: TRBJ2-3
abundance: -
d_gene: -
v_gene: TRBV2

CDR3aa: CASSLAGGPRSEQYF
CDR3nt: TGCGCCAGCAGCTTAGCGGGAGGGCCTCGAAGCGAGCAGTACTTC
j_gene: TRBJ2-7
abundance: few
d_gene: TRBD2
v_gene: TRBV5-1

CDR3aa: CASSPQLGQIQYF
CDR3nt: TGTGCCAGCAGCCCCCAGTTGGGGCAGATCCAGTACTTC
j_gene: TRBJ2-7
abundance: -
d_gene: -
v_gene: TRBV3-1

CDR3aa: CSVEDRWGKTYNEQFF
CDR3nt: TGCAGCGTTGAAGATCGGTGGGGGAAGACCTACAATGAGCAGTTCTTC
j_gene: TRBJ2-1
abundance: few
d_gene: -
v_gene: TRBV29-1

CDR3aa: CASSPLEGAGNIQYF
CDR3nt: TGTGCCAGCTCACCCCTAGAGGGAGCGGGGAACATTCAGTACTTC
j_gene: TRBJ2-4
abundance: -
d_gene: TRBD2
v_gene: TRBV18

CDR3aa: CASSYSSGGGTQYF
CDR3nt: TGTGCCAGCAGTTACTCGAGTGGAGGTGGGACCCAGTACTTC
j_gene: TRBJ2-5
abundance: -
d_gene: -
v_gene: TRBV6-8

CDR3aa: CATSDDTKTGNTEAFF
CDR3nt: TGTGCCACCAGTGATGACACAAAGACCGGGAACACTGAAGCTTTCTTT
j_gene: TRBJ1-1
abundance: few
d_gene: -
v_gene: TRBV24-1

CDR3aa: CASSYSAMGTRYGYTF
CDR3nt: TGTGCCAGCAGTTACTCAGCTATGGGGACTAGGTATGGCTACACCTTC
j_gene: TRBJ1-2
abundance: -
d_gene: -
v_gene: TRBV6-7

CDR3aa: CAPGGLYEQYF
CDR3nt: TGTGCCCCCGGGGGGCTCTACGAGCAGTACTTC
j_gene: TRBJ2-7
abundance: -
d_gene: -
v_gene: TRBV6-4

CDR3aa: CASARTGTNSPLHF
CDR3nt: TGTGCCAGCGCCCGGACAGGAACCAATTCACCCCTCCACTTT
j_gene: TRBJ1-6
abundance: many
d_gene: TRBD1
v_gene: TRBV6-5

CDR3aa: CRVGGLAYNEQFF
CDR3nt: TGCAGAGTAGGGGGGCTAGCCTACAATGAGCAGTTCTTC
j_gene: TRBJ2-1
abundance: -
d_gene: -
v_gene: TRBV29-1

CDR3aa: CSAYRVNLAKNIQYF
CDR3nt: TGCAGTGCTTACAGGGTCAACTTAGCCAAAAACATTCAGTACTTC
j_gene: TRBJ2-4
abundance: few
d_gene: -
v_gene: TRBV20-1

CDR3aa: CASSQAPWKPQHF
CDR3nt: TGTGCCAGCAGTCAAGCGCCCTGGAAGCCCCAGCATTTT
j_gene: TRBJ1-5
abundance: -
d_gene: -
v_gene: TRBV7-9

CDR3aa: CASTNRDRGGNEQFF
CDR3nt: TGTGCCAGCACCAACCGGGACAGGGGGGGCAATGAGCAGTTCTTC
j_gene: TRBJ2-1
abundance: -
d_gene: TRBD1
v_gene: TRBV7-9

CDR3aa: CAISVASAATYEQYF
CDR3nt: TGTGCCATCAGTGTGGCTAGCGCAGCTACCTACGAGCAGTACTTC
j_gene: TRBJ2-7
abundance: -
d_gene: -
v_gene: TRBV10-3

CDR3aa: CASSLQGGNIQYF
CDR3nt: TGCGCCAGCAGCTTGCAGGGGGGGAACATTCAGTACTTC
j_gene: TRBJ2-4
abundance: -
d_gene: -
v_gene: TRBV5-1

CDR3aa: CSVEVLAGAKNIQYF
CDR3nt: TGCAGCGTTGAGGTCCTAGCGGGAGCCAAAAACATTCAGTACTTC
j_gene: TRBJ2-4
abundance: -
d_gene: TRBD2
v_gene: TRBV29-1

CDR3aa: CASSPTGYDEQFF
CDR3nt: TGTGCCAGCAGCCCCACAGGGTATGATGAGCAGTTCTTC
j_gene: TRBJ2-1
abundance: -
d_gene: -
v_gene: TRBV14

CDR3aa: CATSESELAEVRNEQFF
CDR3nt: TGTGCCACCAGTGAGTCCGAACTAGCGGAAGTAAGGAATGAGCAGTTCTTC
j_gene: TRBJ2-1
abundance: -
d_gene: TRBD2
v_gene: TRBV10-3

CDR3aa: CASSLGAMGAETQYF
CDR3nt: TGCGCCAGCAGCTTGGGGGCGATGGGGGCGGAGACCCAGTACTTC
j_gene: TRBJ2-5
abundance: -
d_gene: -
v_gene: TRBV5-1

CDR3aa: CASSLVGVGQPQHF
CDR3nt: TGTGCCAGCAGCTTAGTGGGTGTAGGTCAGCCCCAGCATTTT
j_gene: TRBJ1-5
abundance: -
d_gene: -
v_gene: TRBV7-2

CDR3aa: CASRPPSNYGYTF
CDR3nt: TGTGCCAGCAGGCCGCCCTCTAACTATGGCTACACCTTC
j_gene: TRBJ1-2
abundance: -
d_gene: -
v_gene: TRBV28

CDR3aa: CASTISGGSYNEQFF
CDR3nt: TGCGCCAGCACCATCTCGGGCGGCTCCTACAATGAGCAGTTCTTC
j_gene: TRBJ2-1
abundance: -
d_gene: -
v_gene: TRBV4-1

CDR3aa: CASSSGVGSGEQYF
CDR3nt: TGTGCCAGCAGCTCCGGTGTAGGGAGCGGCGAGCAGTACTTC
j_gene: TRBJ2-7
abundance: -
d_gene: -
v_gene: TRBV7-2

CDR3aa: CASSLPSSNQFF
CDR3nt: TGCGCCAGCAGCTTGCCGTCCTCGAACCAGTTCTTC
j_gene: TRBJ2-1
abundance: -
d_gene: -
v_gene: TRBV5-1

CDR3aa: CASSVGTSGTRQYF
CDR3nt: TGTGCCAGCAGCGTAGGGACTAGCGGGACGCGGCAGTACTTC
j_gene: TRBJ2-7
abundance: -
d_gene: TRBD2
v_gene: TRBV9

CDR3aa: CSVTWGVDHGETQYF
CDR3nt: TGCAGCGTTACCTGGGGGGTAGATCATGGAGAGACCCAGTACTTC
j_gene: TRBJ2-5
abundance: -
d_gene: -
v_gene: TRBV29-1

CDR3aa: CASTPGQRGRQPQHF
CDR3nt: TGTGCCAGCACGCCGGGACAAAGAGGACGTCAGCCCCAGCATTTT
j_gene: TRBJ1-5
abundance: -
d_gene: -
v_gene: TRBV6-1